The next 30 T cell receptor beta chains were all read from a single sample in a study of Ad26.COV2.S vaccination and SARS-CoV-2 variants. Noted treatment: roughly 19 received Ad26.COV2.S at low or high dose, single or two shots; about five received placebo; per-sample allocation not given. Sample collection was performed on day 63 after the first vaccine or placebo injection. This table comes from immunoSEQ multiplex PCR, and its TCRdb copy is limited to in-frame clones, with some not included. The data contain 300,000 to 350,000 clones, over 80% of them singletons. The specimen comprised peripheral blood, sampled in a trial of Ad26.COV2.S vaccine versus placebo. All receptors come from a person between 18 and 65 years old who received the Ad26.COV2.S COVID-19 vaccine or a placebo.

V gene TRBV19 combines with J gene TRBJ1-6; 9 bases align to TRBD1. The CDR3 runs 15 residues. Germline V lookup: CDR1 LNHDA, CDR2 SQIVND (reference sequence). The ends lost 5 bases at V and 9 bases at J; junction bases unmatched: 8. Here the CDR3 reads CASSAPGQGSSPLHF. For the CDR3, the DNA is TGTGCCAGTAGTGCACCGGGACAGGGATCTTCACCCCTCCACTTT.

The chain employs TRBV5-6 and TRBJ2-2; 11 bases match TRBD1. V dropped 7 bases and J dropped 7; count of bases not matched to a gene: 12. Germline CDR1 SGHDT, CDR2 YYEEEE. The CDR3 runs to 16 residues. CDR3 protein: CASASAGTGGGGELFF. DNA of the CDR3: TGTGCCAGCGCATCCGCCGGGACAGGGGGGGGCGGGGAGCTGTTTTTT. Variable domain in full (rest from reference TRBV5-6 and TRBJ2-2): DAGVTQSPTHLIKTRGQQVTLRCSPKSGHDTVSWYQQALGQGPQFIFQYYEEEERQRGNFPDRFSGHQFPNYSSELNVNALLLGDSALYLCASASAGTGGGGELFFGEGSRLTVL.

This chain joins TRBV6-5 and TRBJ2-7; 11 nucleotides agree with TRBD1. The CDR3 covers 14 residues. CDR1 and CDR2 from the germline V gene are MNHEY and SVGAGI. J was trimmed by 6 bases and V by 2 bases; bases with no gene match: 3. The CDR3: CASSYGTGGGEQYF. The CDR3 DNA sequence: TGTGCCAGCAGTTACGGGACAGGGGGGGGCGAGCAGTACTTC.

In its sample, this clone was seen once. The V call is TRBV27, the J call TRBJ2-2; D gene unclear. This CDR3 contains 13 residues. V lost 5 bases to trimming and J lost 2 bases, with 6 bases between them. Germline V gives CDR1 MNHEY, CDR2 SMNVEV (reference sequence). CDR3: CASSPINTGELFF. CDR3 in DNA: TGTGCCAGCAGTCCCATTAACACCGGGGAGCTGTTTTTT.

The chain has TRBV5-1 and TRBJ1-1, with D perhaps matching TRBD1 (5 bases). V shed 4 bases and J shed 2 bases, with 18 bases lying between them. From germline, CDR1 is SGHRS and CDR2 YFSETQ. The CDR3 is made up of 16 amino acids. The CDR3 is CASSEEPTGFNTEAFF. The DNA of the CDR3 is TGCGCCAGCAGCGAAGAACCTACAGGATTTAACACTGAAGCTTTCTTT.

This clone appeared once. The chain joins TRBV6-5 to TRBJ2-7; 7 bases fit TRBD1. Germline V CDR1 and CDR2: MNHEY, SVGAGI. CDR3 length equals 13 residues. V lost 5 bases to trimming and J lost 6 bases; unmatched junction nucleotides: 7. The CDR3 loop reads CASSRQGYSEQYF. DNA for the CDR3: TGTGCCAGCAGTCGACAGGGATATAGCGAGCAGTACTTC.

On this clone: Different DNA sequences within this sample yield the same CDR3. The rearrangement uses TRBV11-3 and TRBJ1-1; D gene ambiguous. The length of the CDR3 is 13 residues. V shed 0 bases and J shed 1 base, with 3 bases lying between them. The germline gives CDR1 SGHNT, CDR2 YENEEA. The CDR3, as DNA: TGTGCCAGCAGCTTAGAACAGAACACTGAAGCTTTCTTT. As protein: CASSLEQNTEAFF.

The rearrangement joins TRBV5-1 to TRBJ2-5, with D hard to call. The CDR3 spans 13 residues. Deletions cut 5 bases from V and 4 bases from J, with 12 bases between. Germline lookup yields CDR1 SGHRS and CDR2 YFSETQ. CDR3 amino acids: CASSPFTRETQYF. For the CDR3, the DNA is TGCGCCAGCAGTCCTTTTACGAGAGAGACCCAGTACTTC.

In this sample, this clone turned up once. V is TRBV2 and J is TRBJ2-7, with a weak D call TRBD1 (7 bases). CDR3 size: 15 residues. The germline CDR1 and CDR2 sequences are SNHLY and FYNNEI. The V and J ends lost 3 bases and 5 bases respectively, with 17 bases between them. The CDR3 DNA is TGTGCCAGCAGTGACCGCCAGGGGGGAGAGGACGAGCAGTACTTC. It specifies CASSDRQGGEDEQYF. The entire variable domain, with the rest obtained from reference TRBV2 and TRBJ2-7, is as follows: EPEVTQTPSHQVTQMGQEVILRCVPISNHLYFYWYRQILGQKVEFLVSFYNNEISEKSEIFDDQFSVERPDGSNFTLKIRSTKLEDSAMYFCASSDRQGGEDEQYFGPGTRLTVT.

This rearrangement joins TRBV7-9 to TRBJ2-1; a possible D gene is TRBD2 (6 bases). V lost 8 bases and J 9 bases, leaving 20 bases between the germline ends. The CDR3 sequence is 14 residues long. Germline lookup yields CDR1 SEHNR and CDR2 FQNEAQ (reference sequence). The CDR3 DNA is TGTGCCAGCCTCGATCTTCGGGGGATCGGTGAGCAGTTCTTC. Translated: CASLDLRGIGEQFF.

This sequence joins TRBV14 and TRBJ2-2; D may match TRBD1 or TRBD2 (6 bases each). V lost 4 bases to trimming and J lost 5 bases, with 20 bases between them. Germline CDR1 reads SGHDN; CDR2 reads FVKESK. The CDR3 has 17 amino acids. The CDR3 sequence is CASSLDLIKGGTGELFF. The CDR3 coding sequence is TGTGCCAGCAGCCTGGACTTGATAAAAGGGGGGACCGGGGAGCTGTTTTTT. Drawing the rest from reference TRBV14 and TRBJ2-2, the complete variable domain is EAGVTQFPSHSVIEKGQTVTLRCDPISGHDNLYWYRRVMGKEIKFLLHFVKESKQDESGMPNNRFLAERTGGTYSTLKVQPAELEDSGVYFCASSLDLIKGGTGELFFGEGSRLTVL.

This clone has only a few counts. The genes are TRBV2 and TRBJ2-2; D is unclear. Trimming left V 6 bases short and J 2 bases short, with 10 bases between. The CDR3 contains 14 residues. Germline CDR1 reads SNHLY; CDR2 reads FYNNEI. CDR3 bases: TGTGCCAGCAGAGGGATGGGAAACACCGGGGAGCTGTTTTTT. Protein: CASRGMGNTGELFF. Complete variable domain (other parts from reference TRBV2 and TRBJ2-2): EPEVTQTPSHQVTQMGQEVILRCVPISNHLYFYWYRQILGQKVEFLVSFYNNEISEKSEIFDDQFSVERPDGSNFTLKIRSTKLEDSAMYFCASRGMGNTGELFFGEGSRLTVL.

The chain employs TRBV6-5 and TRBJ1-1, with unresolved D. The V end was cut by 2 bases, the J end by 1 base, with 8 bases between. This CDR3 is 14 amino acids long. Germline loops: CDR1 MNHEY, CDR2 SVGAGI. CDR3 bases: TGTGCCAGCAGTTACGGGCACAAGAACACTGAAGCTTTCTTT. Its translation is CASSYGHKNTEAFF.

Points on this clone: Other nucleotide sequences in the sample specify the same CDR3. This chain's CDR3 is CASSMGLNTEAFF. The CDR3 DNA reads TGTGCCAGTAGTATGGGATTGAACACTGAAGCTTTCTTT. This chain links TRBV19 with TRBJ1-1, with D hard to call. From germline, CDR1 is LNHDA and CDR2 SQIVND (reference sequence). CDR3 length: 13 amino acids. Between the trimmed V and J ends, which lost 3 bases and 0 bases, there was a span of 5 bases.

CDR3 nucleotides: TGTGCCAGCAGCACCGCACCTGTAAGCACAGATACGCAGTATTTT. This translates into CASSTAPVSTDTQYF. V usage is TRBV7-9 and J usage is TRBJ2-3; D uncertain. Deletions cut 5 bases from V and 0 bases from J, with 12 bases between. Germline CDR1 reads SEHNR; CDR2 reads FQNEAQ (reference sequence). The CDR3 contains 15 residues.

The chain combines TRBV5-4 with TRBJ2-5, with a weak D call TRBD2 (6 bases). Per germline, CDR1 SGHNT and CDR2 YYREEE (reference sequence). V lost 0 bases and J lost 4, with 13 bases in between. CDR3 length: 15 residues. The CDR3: CASSLGLVRRETQYF. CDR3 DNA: TGTGCCAGCAGCTTGGGACTAGTGAGAAGAGAGACCCAGTACTTC.

CDR3 sequence (DNA): TGTGCCAGCAGTTTAGGGGGGGTTTGGGAGACCCAGTACTTC. Translated: CASSLGGVWETQYF. This chain links TRBV28 with TRBJ2-5; 7 bases are shared with TRBD2. This CDR3 has 14 amino acids. Per germline, CDR1 MDHEN and CDR2 SYDVKM. The V gene end was trimmed by 2 bases and the J gene end by 5 bases; junction bases not matched to a gene: 5.

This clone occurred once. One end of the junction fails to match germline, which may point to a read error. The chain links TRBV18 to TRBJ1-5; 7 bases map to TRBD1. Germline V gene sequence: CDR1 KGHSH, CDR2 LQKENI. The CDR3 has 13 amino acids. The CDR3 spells CATSGTGNQPQHF. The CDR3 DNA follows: TGTGCCACCTCAGGGACAGGCAATCAGCCCCAGCATTTT.

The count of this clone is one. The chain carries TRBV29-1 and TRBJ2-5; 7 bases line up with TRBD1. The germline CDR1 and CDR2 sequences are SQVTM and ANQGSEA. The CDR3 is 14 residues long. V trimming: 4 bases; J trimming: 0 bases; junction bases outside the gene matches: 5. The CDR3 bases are TGCAGCGTTGTTACCGGGACAGACCAAGAGACCCAGTACTTC. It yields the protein CSVVTGTDQETQYF.

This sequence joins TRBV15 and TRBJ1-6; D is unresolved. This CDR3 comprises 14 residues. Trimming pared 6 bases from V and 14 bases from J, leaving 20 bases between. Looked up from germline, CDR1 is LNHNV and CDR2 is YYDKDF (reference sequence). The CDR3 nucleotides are TGTGCCACCAGTCCGAGCGGGCAGGCCTTAGCCCTCCACTTT. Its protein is CATSPSGQALALHF.

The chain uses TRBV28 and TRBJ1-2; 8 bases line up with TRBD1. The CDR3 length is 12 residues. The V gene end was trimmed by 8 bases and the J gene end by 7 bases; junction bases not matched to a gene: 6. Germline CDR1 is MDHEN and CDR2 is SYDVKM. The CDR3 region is CASGRGLVGYTF. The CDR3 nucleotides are TGTGCCAGCGGCAGGGGGCTGGTTGGCTACACCTTC.

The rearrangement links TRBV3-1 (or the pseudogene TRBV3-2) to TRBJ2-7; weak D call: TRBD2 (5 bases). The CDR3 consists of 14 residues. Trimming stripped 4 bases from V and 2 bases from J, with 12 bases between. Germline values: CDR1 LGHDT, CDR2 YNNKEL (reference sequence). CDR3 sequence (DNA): TGTGCCAGCAGCCGGACGGGAACCGCCTACGAGCAGTACTTC. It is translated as CASSRTGTAYEQYF.

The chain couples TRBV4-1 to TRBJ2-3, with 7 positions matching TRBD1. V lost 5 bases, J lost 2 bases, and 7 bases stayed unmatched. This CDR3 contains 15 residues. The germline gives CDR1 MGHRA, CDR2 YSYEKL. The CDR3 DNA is TGCGCCAGCAGCTCATCAGGGGGAACCACAGATACGCAGTATTTT. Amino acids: CASSSSGGTTDTQYF.

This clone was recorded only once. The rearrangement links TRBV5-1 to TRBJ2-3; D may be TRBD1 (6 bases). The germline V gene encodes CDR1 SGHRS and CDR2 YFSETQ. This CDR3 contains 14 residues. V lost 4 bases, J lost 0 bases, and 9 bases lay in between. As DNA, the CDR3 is TGCGCCAGCAGCCGGGGACATAGCACAGATACGCAGTATTTT. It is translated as CASSRGHSTDTQYF.

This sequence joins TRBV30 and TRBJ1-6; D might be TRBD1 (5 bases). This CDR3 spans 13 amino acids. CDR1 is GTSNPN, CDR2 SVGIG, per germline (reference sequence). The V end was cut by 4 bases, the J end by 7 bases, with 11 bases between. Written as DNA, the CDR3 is TGTGCCTGGACCGGGACCGAGAATTCACCCCTCCACTTT. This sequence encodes CAWTGTENSPLHF.

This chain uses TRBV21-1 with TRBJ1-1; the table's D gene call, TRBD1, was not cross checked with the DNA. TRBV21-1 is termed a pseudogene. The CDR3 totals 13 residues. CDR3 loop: CASRSKGDTEAFF. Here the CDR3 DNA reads TGTGCCAGCAGATCGAAAGGGGATACTGAAGCTTTCTTT.

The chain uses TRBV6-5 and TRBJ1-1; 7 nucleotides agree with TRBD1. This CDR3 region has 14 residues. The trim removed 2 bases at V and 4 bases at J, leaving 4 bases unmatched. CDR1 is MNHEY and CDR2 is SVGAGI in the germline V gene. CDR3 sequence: CASSYRQGGTEAFF. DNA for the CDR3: TGTGCCAGCAGTTACCGACAGGGTGGCACTGAAGCTTTCTTT.

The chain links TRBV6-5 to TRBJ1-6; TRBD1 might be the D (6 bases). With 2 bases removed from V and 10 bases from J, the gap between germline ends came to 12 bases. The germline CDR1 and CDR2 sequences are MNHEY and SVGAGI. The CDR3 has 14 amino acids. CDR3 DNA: TGTGCCAGCAGTTACCTAGGGGGTGACTCACCCCTCCACTTT. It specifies CASSYLGGDSPLHF.

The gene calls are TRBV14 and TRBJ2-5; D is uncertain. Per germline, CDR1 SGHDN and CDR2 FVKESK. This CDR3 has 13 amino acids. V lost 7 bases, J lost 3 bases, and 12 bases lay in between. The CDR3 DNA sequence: TGTGCCAGCAATGGGCAGTGGGAAGAGACCCAGTACTTC. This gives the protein CASNGQWEETQYF.

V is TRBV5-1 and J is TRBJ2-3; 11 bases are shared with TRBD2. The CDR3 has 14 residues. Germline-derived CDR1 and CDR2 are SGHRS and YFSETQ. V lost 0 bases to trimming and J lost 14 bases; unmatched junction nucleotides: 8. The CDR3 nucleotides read TGCGCCAGCAGCTTGGATAGCGGGGGGGCAGTTTGGTATTTT. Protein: CASSLDSGGAVWYF.